The table lists the clone carrying this T cell receptor beta chain with a count of one. The data originate from a study of blood T cell repertoires in COVID-19. Study-level information: Nucleic acid was either cDNA or gDNA, and it came from T cells, B-cell-depleted T cells, or PBMCs.

This CDR3 is built from 14 residues. With 1 base removed from V and 8 bases from J, the gap between germline ends came to 14 bases. Germline V gene lookup returns CDR1 SGHAT and CDR2 FQDESV (reference sequence). Repertoires were generated with immunoSEQ multiplex PCR, while TCRdb's copy carries only in-frame clones and drops some. The sample yields about 200,000 clones, 70% to 90% seen once. This chain uses TRBV11-1 with TRBJ1-2; D not resolved. This receptor was taken from a man aged 45-65 years with COVID-19, enrolled during active disease. Material for sequencing was peripheral blood. DNA of the CDR3: TGTGCCAGCAGCTTAGTTTGGGCAGCAGCCGGCTACACCTTC. It specifies CASSLVWAAAGYTF.